This passage covers 8 T cell receptor beta chains from one sample sequenced in a study of shared clonotypes between healthy human individuals. Generated by immunoSEQ multiplex PCR, the TCRdb table keeps only in-frame clones and is missing some. The data contain nearly 1 million clones, over 75% of them singletons. The sample comprised memory CD4+ T cells sorted from blood. Subset noted: CD45RA-negative fraction. Receptors were obtained from a man aged 18 to 29 in good health.

The V gene is TRBV27, the J gene TRBJ2-5, with D possibly TRBD2 on 6 matching bases. The CDR3 contains 13 residues. Germline CDR1 reads MNHEY; CDR2 reads SMNVEV (reference sequence). Between the trimmed V and J ends, which lost 1 base and 5 bases, there was a span of 8 bases. DNA for the CDR3: TGTGCCAGCAGTTTATACGGGAGTGAGACCCAGTACTTC. It yields the protein CASSLYGSETQYF.

The chain employs TRBV5-1 and TRBJ2-1; 10 bases are shared with TRBD2. CDR1 and CDR2 (germline): SGHRS, YFSETQ. CDR3 length: 18 residues. V lost 1 base, J lost 8 bases, and 15 bases stayed unmatched. CDR3 sequence reads: CASSLTWASGRLRHEQFF. The CDR3 DNA sequence: TGCGCCAGCAGCTTGACTTGGGCTAGCGGGAGATTACGCCATGAGCAGTTCTTC.

This clone was found a few times. The chain joins TRBV13 to TRBJ2-3; D unclear. The V and J ends lost 5 bases and 0 bases respectively, with 12 bases between them. From germline, CDR1 is PRHDT and CDR2 FYEKMQ (reference sequence). This CDR3 is built from 15 residues. The CDR3 here is CASSISRASTDTQYF. The CDR3 bases are TGTGCCAGCAGCATCTCTAGGGCTAGCACAGATACGCAGTATTTT.

This chain connects TRBV19 to TRBJ1-5, with 8 bases matching TRBD1. The V segment lost 2 bases and the J segment 5 bases; nucleotides outside the gene matches: 5. Germline V CDR1 and CDR2: LNHDA, SQIVND (reference sequence). The CDR3 spans 15 residues. The CDR3 loop reads CASSISGQGDQPQHF. The DNA for the CDR3 is TGTGCCAGTAGTATAAGCGGACAGGGAGATCAGCCCCAGCATTTT.

This clone was seen only a few times. This sequence joins TRBV11-3 and TRBJ2-7; TRBD1 matches 7 bases. The CDR3 covers 15 residues. Germline values: CDR1 SGHNT, CDR2 YENEEA. J was trimmed by 3 bases and V by 1 base; bases with no gene match: 6. Here the CDR3 DNA reads TGTGCCAGCAGCTTAGGGGGACAGCCAATCTACGAGCAGTACTTC. Amino acid sequence: CASSLGGQPIYEQYF.

Worth noting for this clone: A much larger clonotype is one base distant, so this may be a read error. The same CDR3 can be traced to other DNA sequences in this sample. The chain has TRBV7-2 and TRBJ2-5, with TRBD1 matching 8 bases. Germline V lookup: CDR1 SGHTA, CDR2 FQGNSA. The junction had 0 bases not matched to a gene; V was cut back by 1 base and J by 2 bases. The CDR3 has 14 amino acids. The CDR3 sequence: CASSLDRGQETQYF. In DNA, the CDR3 is TGTGCCAGCAGCTTAGACAGGGGGCAAGAGACCCAGTACTTC.

This chain uses TRBV11-2 with TRBJ1-3; D not resolved. CDR1 is SGHAT and CDR2 is FQNNGV in the germline V gene. V lost 0 bases, J lost 3 bases, and 3 bases lay in between. The CDR3 contains 13 residues. The CDR3 region has the DNA TGTGCCAGCAGCTTAGATCTTGGAAACACCATATATTTT. This encodes CASSLDLGNTIYF.

The rearrangement uses TRBV6-6 and TRBJ2-3; no definite D call. Per the germline V gene, CDR1 is MNHNY and CDR2 is SVGAGI (reference sequence). The CDR3 contains 16 residues. V was shortened by 5 bases and J by 3 bases, with 18 bases between the two germline ends. The CDR3 region is CASSRRPISETDTQYF. Written as DNA, the CDR3 is TGTGCCAGCAGTCGCAGACCGATCTCCGAAACAGATACGCAGTATTTT.